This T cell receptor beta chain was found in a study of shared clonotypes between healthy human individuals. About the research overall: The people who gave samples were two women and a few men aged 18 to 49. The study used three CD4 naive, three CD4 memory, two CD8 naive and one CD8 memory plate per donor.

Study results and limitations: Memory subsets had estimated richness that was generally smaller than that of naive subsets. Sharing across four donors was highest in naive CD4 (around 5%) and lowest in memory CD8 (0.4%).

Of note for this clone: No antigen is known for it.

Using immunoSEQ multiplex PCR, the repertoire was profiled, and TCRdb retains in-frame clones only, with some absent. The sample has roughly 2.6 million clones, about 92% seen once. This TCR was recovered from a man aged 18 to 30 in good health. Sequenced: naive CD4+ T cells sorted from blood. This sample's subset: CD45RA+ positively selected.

Written as DNA, the CDR3 is TGTGCCAGCAGCTTAGGAGGCGGGAGTAATTCCTACGAGCAGTACTTC. As protein: CASSLGGGSNSYEQYF. The rearrangement uses TRBV7-2 and TRBJ2-7, with 7 bases aligning to TRBD2. Germline V gene lookup returns CDR1 SGHTA and CDR2 FQGNSA. V was pared by 1 base and J by 1 base, with 7 bases of the junction left unmatched. The CDR3 sequence is 16 residues long. The variable domain in full, completed from reference TRBV7-2 and TRBJ2-7, reads GAGVSQSPSNKVTEKGKDVELRCDPISGHTALYWYRQSLGQGLEFLIYFQGNSAPDKSGLPSDRFSAERTGGSVSTLTIQRTQQEDSAVYLCASSLGGGSNSYEQYFGPGTRLTVT.